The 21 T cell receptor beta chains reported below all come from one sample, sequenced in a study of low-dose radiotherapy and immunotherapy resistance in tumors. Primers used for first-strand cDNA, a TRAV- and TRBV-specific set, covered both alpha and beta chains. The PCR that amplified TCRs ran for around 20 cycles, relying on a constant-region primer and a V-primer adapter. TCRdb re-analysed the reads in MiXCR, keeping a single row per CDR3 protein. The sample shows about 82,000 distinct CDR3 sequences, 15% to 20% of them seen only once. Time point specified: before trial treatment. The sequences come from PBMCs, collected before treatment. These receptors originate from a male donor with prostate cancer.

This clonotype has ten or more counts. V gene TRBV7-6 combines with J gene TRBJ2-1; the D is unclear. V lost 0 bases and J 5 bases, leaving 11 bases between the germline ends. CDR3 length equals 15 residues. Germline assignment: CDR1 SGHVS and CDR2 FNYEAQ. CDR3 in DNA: TGTGCCAGCAGCTTAGCCCCCGCCAAACACAATGAGCAGTTCTTC. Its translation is CASSLAPAKHNEQFF.

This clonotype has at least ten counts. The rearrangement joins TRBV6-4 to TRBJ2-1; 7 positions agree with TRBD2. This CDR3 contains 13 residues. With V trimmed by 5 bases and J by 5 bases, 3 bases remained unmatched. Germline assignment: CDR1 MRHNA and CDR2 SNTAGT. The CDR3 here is CASSRDYDNEQFF. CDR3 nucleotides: TGTGCCAGCAGTCGGGACTACGACAATGAGCAGTTCTTC.

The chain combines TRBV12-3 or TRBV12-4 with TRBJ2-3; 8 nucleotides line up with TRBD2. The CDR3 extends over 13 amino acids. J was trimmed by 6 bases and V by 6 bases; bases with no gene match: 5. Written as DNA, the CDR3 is TGTGCCAGCAGCCCAGAGCGGGGGGATACGCAGTATTTT. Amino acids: CASSPERGDTQYF.

The CDR3 loop reads CASSGGQGTGELFF. CDR3 bases: TGTGCCAGCAGTGGAGGACAGGGAACCGGGGAGCTGTTTTTT. The chain links TRBV6-2 or TRBV6-3 to TRBJ2-2, with 8 bases matching TRBD1. With V trimmed by 5 bases and J by 5 bases, 4 bases remained unmatched. From germline, CDR1 is MNHEY and CDR2 SVGEGT. There are 14 residues in the CDR3.

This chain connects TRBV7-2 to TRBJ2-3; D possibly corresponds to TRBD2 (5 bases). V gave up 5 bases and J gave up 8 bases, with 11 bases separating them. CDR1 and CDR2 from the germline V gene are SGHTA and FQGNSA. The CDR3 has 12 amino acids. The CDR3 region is CASSRERGTQYF. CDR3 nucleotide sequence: TGTGCCAGCAGCCGAGAACGGGGTACGCAGTATTTT.

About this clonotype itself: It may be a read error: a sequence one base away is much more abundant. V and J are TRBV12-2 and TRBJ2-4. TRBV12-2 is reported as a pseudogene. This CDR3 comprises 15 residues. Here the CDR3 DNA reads TGTGCAAGTCGCTTCGGCTGGATAGCCAAAAACATTCAGTACTTC. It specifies CASRFGWIAKNIQYF.

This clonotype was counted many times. CDR3 DNA: TGTGCCAGCAGTACGACAGGGACGAGTCAGCCCCAGCATTTT. It yields the protein CASSTTGTSQPQHF. This rearrangement joins TRBV12-3 or TRBV12-4 to TRBJ1-5; 7 bases line up with TRBD1. This CDR3 comprises 14 residues. The V segment lost 5 bases and the J segment 6 bases; nucleotides outside the gene matches: 7.

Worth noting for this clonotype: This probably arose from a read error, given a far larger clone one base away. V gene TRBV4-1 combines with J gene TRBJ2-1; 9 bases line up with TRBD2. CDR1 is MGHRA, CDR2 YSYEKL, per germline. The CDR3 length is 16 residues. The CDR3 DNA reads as TGTGCCAGCAGCCAAGGCCGAGCGGGAGGCCACAATGAGCAGTTCTTC. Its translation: CASSQGRAGGHNEQFF.

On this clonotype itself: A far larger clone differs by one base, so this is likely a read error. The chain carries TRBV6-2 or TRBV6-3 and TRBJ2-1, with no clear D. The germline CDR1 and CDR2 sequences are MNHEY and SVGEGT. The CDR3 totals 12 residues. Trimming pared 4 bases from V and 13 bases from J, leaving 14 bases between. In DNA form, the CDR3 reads TGTGCCAGCAGTTGGAGCCAAGAGACCCAGTTCTTC. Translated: CASSWSQETQFF.

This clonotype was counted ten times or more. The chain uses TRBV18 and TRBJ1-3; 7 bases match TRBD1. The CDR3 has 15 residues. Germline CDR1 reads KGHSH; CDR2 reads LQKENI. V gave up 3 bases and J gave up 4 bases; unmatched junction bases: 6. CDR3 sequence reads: CASSPRQGSGNTIYF. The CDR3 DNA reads TGTGCCAGCTCACCGAGACAGGGCTCAGGAAACACCATATATTTT.

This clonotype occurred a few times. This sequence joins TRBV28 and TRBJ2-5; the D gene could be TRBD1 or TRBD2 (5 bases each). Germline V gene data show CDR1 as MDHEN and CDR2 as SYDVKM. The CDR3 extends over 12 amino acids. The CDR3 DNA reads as TGTGTCACCGAGGGGAAGGAGGAGACCCAGTACTTC. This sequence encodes CVTEGKEETQYF. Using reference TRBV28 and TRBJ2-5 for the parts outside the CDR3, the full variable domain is DVKVTQSSRYLVKRTGEKVFLECVQDMDHENMFWYRQDPGLGLRLIYFSYDVKMKEKGDIPEGYSVSREKKERFSLILESASTNQTSMYLCVTEGKEETQYFGPGTRLLVL.

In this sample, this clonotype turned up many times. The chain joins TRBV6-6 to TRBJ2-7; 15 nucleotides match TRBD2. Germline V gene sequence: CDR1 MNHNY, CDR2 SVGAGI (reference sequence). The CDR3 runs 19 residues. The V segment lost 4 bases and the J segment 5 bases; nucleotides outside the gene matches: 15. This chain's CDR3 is CASSSSWTSGGAKKDEQYF. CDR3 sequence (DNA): TGTGCCAGCAGTTCTTCCTGGACTAGCGGGGGGGCCAAGAAGGACGAGCAGTACTTC.

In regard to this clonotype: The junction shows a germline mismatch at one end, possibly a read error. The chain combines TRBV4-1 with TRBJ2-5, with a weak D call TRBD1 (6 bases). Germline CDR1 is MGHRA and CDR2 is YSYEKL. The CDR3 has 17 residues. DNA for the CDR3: TGTGCCAGCAGCCCTTACTTTGGGGGCAGCCGCCAAGAGACCCAGTACTTC. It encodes CASSPYFGGSRQETQYF.

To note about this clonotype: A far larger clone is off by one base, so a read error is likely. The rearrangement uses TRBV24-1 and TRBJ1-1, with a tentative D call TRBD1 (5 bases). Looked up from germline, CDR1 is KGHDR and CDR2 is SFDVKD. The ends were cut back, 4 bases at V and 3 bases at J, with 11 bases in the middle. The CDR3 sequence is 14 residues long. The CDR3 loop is CATSELGVDTEAFF. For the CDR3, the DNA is TGTGCCACCAGTGAGTTAGGGGTGGACACTGAAGCTTTCTTT.

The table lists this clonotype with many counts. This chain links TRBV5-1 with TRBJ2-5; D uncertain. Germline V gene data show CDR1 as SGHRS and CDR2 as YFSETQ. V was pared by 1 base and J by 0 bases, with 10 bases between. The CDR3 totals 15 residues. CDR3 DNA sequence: TGCGCCAGCAGCTTGACGCGGACCAACCAAGAGACCCAGTACTTC. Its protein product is CASSLTRTNQETQYF.

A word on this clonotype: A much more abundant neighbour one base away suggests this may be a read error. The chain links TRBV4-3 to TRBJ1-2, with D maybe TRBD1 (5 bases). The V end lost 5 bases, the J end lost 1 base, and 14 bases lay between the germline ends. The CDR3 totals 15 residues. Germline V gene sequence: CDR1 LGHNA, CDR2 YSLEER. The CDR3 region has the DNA TGCGCCAGCAGCTACCCCGGGGGGGGTAACTATGGCTACACCTTC. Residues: CASSYPGGGNYGYTF.

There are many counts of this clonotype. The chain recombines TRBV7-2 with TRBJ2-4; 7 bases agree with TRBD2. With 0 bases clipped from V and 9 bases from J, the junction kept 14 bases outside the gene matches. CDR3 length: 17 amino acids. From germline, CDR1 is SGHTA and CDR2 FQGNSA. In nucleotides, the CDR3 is TGTGCCAGCAGCTTAGCAAGCGGGGAGCGGTGGGTGGCCATTCAGTACTTC. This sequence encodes CASSLASGERWVAIQYF.

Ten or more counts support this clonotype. The CDR3 DNA reads as TGTGCCAGCAGTGAACGATACGAGCAGTACTTC. Its translation is CASSERYEQYF. The chain couples TRBV25-1 to TRBJ2-7; no firm D call. The CDR3 is made up of 11 amino acids. V lost 2 bases and J 4 bases, leaving 3 bases between the germline ends. Germline V gene data show CDR1 as MGHDK and CDR2 as SYGVNS.

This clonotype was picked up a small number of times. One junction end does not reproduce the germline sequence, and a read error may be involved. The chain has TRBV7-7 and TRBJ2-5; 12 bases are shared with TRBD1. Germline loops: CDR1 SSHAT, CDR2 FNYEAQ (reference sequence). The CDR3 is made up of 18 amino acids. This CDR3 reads CASSLGPRGGQGAVTQYF. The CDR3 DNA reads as TGTGCTAGCAGCTTAGGCCCACGGGGGGGACAGGGGGCCGTGACCCAGTACTTC.

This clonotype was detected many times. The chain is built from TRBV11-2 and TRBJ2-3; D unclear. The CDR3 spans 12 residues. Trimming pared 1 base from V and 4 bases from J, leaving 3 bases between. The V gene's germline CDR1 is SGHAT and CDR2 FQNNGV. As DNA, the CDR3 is TGTGCCAGCAGCTTAGTACCAGATACGCAGTATTTT. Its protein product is CASSLVPDTQYF.

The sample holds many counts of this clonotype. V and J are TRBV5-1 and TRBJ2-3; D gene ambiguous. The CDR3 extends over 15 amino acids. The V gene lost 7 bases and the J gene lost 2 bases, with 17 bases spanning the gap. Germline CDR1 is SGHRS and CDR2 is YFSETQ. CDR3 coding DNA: TGCGCCAGCCGAGAATTACGGCCCTCCACAGATACGCAGTATTTT. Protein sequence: CASRELRPSTDTQYF.